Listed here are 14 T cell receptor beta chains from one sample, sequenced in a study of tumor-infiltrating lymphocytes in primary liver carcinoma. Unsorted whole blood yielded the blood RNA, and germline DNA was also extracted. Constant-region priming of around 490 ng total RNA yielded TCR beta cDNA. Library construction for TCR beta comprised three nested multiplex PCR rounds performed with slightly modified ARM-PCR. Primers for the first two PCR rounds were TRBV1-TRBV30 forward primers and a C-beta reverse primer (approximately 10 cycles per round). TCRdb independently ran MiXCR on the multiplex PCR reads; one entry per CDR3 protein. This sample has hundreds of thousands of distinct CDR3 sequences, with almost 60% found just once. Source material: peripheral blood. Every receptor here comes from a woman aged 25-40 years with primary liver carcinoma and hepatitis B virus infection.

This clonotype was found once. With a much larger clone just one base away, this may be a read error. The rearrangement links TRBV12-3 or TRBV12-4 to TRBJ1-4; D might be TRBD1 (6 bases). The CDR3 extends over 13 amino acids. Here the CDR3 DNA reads TGTGCCAGCAGTTCAGGGGATGTTGAAAGACTGTTTTTT. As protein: CASSSGDVERLFF.

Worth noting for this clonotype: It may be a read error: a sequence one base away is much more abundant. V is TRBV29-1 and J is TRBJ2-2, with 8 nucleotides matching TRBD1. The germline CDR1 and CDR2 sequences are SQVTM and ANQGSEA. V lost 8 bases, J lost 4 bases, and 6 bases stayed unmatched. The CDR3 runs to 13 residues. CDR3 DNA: TGCAGCACAGGGACAGGTTCCACCGGGGAGCTGTTTTTT. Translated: CSTGTGSTGELFF.

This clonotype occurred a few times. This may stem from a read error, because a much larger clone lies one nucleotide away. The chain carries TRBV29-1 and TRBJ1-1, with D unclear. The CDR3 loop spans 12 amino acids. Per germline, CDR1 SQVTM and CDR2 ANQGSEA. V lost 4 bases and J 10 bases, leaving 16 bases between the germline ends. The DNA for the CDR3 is TGCAGCGTTGTTCCGGGCGAGAGGAGAGCTTTCTTT. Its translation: CSVVPGERRAFF.

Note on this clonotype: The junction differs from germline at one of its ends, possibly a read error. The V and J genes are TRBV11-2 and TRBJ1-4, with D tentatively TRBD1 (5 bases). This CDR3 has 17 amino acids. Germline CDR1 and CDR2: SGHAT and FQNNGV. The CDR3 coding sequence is TGTGCCAGCACTAAACAGGACCGGGGAAGAACTTATGAAAGACTGTTTTTT. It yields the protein CASTKQDRGRTYERLFF.

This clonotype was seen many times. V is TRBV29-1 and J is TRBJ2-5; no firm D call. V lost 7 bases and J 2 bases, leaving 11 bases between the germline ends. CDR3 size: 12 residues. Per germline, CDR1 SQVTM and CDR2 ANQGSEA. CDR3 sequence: CSAQRIQETQYF. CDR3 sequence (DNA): TGCAGCGCCCAAAGGATTCAAGAGACCCAGTACTTC. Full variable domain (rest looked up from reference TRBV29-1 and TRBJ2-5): SAVISQKPSRDICQRGTSLTIQCQVDSQVTMMFWYRQQPGQSLTLIATANQGSEATYESGFVIDKFPISRPNLTFSTLTVSNMSPEDSSIYLCSAQRIQETQYFGPGTRLLVL.

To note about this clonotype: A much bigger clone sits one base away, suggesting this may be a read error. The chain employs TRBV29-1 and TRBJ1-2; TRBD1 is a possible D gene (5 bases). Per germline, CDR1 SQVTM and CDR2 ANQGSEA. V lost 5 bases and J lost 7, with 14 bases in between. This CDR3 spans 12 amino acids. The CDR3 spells CSVSTIGAGYTF. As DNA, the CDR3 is TGCAGCGTTTCCACCATCGGGGCTGGCTACACCTTC.

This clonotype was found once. CDR3 in amino acids: CANRTTATTDTQYF. In DNA form, the CDR3 reads TGTGCCAACAGGACGACAGCTACCACAGATACGCAGTATTTT. The V gene is TRBV2, the J gene TRBJ2-3; TRBD1 is a possible D gene (5 bases). The CDR3 is made up of 14 amino acids. Germline assignment: CDR1 SNHLY and CDR2 FYNNEI. The germline V and J ends were trimmed by 10 bases and 2 bases, with 16 bases remaining between them.

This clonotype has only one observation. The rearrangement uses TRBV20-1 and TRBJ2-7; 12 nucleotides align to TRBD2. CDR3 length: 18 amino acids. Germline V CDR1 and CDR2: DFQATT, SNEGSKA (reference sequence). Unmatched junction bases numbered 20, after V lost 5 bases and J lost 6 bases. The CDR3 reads CSAGRRRASLAGGSEQYF. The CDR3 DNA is TGCAGTGCTGGACGGCGCAGGGCTTCCCTAGCGGGAGGGAGCGAGCAGTACTTC.

The CDR3, as DNA: TGTGCCAGCAGCTTCGGACTAGCGGGAGGGAGAGGCTACTACAATGAGCAGTTCTTC. Translation: CASSFGLAGGRGYYNEQFF. The genes are TRBV6-6 and TRBJ2-1; the match to TRBD2 covers 15 bases. The CDR3 has 19 residues. V dropped 6 bases and J dropped 3; count of bases not matched to a gene: 12. Germline assignment: CDR1 MNHNY and CDR2 SVGAGI (reference sequence).

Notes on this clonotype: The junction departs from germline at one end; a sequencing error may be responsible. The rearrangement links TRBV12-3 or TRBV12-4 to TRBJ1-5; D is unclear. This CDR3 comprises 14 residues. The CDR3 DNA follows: TGTGCCAGCAGTTTGCTCTACAGCAATCAGTCCCAGCATTTT. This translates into CASSLLYSNQSQHF.

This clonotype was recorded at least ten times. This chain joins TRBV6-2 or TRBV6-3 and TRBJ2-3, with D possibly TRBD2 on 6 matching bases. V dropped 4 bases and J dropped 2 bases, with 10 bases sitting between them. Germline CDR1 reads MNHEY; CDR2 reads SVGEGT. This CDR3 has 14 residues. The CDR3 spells CASSLTRPTDTQYF. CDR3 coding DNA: TGTGCCAGCAGTTTGACTAGGCCCACAGATACGCAGTATTTT.

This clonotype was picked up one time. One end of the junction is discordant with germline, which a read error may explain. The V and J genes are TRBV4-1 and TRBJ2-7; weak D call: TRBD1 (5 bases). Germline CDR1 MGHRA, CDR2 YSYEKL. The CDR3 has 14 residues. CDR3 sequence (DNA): TGCGCCAGTAGCCAAGACTGGGGCTCCAACGAGCAGTATTTC. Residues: CASSQDWGSNEQYF.

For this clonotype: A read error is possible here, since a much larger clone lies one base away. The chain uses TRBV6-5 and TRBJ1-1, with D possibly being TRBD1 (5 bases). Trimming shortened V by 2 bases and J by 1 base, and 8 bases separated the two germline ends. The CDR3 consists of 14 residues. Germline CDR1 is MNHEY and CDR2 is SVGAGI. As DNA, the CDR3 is TGTGCCAGCAGTTACGGCGGGACGAACACTGAAGCTTTCTTT. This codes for CASSYGGTNTEAFF.

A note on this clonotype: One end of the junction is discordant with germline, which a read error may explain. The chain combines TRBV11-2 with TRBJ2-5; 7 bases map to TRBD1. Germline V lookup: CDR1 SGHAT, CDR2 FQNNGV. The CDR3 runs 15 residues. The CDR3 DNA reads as TGTGTCAGCAGCTTATATCAGGGGGAACAAGAGACCCAGTACTTC. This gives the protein CVSSLYQGEQETQYF.